A single sample gave rise to the 18 T cell receptor beta chains below, sequenced in a study of T cells in Graves' hyperthyroidism and ophthalmopathy. Regions amplified from RNA transcripts were the TCR beta CDR3 regions. The primer set for the first-round RT-PCR of the TCR CDR3 was HTBI. TCRdb redid the calling of the multiplex PCR reads with MiXCR, one entry per CDR3 protein. The sample holds around 480,000 distinct CDR3 sequences; around 15% are singletons and the top ten take about a sixth. Sequencing was performed on blood. Receptor source: a woman between 18 and 30 years old with Graves' hyperthyroidism.

This clonotype was seen at least ten times. The chain recombines TRBV12-3 or TRBV12-4 with TRBJ2-7; D may correspond to TRBD1 or TRBD2 (5 bases each). The CDR3 totals 11 residues. The V and J ends lost 6 bases and 8 bases respectively, with 11 bases between them. This CDR3 reads CASRARDQQYF. CDR3 in DNA: TGTGCCAGCAGAGCGAGGGACCAGCAGTACTTC.

A few counts support this clonotype. This chain connects TRBV5-1 to TRBJ2-1; D may match TRBD1 or TRBD2 (5 bases each). Trimming stripped 1 base from V and 4 bases from J, with 15 bases between. CDR3 length equals 16 residues. CDR1 and CDR2 from the germline V gene are SGHRS and YFSETQ. In nucleotides, the CDR3 is TGCGCCAGCAGCTTGTCAGGGACGCACCAATACAATGAGCAGTTCTTC. Its translation: CASSLSGTHQYNEQFF.

This clonotype occurred many times. This sequence joins TRBV15 and TRBJ1-2; TRBD1 matches at 7 bases. Germline V gene sequence: CDR1 LNHNV, CDR2 YYDKDF (reference sequence). With V trimmed by 2 bases and J by 10 bases, 7 bases remained unmatched. The CDR3 covers 13 residues. The CDR3 here is CATSRPGTVLYTF. In nucleotides, the CDR3 is TGTGCCACCAGCAGACCCGGGACAGTGCTCTACACCTTC. Full variable domain (missing parts from reference TRBV15 and TRBJ1-2): DAMVIQNPRYQVTQFGKPVTLSCSQTLNHNVMYWYQQKSSQAPKLLFHYYDKDFNNEADTPDNFQSRRPNTSFCFLDIRSPGLGDTAMYLCATSRPGTVLYTFGSGTRLTVV.

The table lists this clonotype with many counts. V is TRBV10-1 and J is TRBJ2-7; D is perhaps TRBD1 (6 bases). The CDR3 spans 14 residues. Germline loops: CDR1 WNHNN, CDR2 SYGVQD (reference sequence). V lost 0 bases and J lost 6, with 12 bases in between. CDR3 amino acids: CASSESTGFAEQYF. CDR3 in DNA: TGCGCCAGCAGTGAGTCGACAGGATTCGCCGAGCAGTACTTC.

There are many counts of this clonotype. This chain joins TRBV29-1 and TRBJ2-3; D unclear. Germline loops: CDR1 SQVTM, CDR2 ANQGSEA. Deletions cut 2 bases from V and 6 bases from J, with 9 bases between. This CDR3 spans 12 amino acids. The CDR3 here is CSVEMVGDTQYF. In DNA form, the CDR3 reads TGCAGCGTTGAAATGGTAGGGGATACGCAGTATTTT.

The CDR3 spells CASSEGFLASNEQFF. Written as DNA, the CDR3 is TGTGCCAGCAGTGAAGGCTTTCTAGCTTCCAATGAGCAGTTCTTC. V and J are TRBV6-1 and TRBJ2-1; perhaps TRBD2 as D (5 bases). This CDR3 has 15 residues. CDR1 and CDR2 from the germline V gene are MNHNS and SASEGT. V shed 1 base and J shed 6 bases, with 13 bases lying between them.

At least ten counts were recorded for this clonotype. The chain recombines TRBV12-3 or TRBV12-4 with TRBJ1-3; no definite D call. This CDR3 has 13 residues. V gave up 6 bases and J gave up 0 bases, with 6 bases separating them. In DNA form, the CDR3 reads TGTGCCAGCAGCTATTTCTCTGGAAACACCATATATTTT. It codes for CASSYFSGNTIYF.

This clonotype was seen more than once but under ten times. The chain has TRBV7-9 and TRBJ1-4; D may be TRBD1 (6 bases). This CDR3 region has 13 residues. The V end lost 9 bases, the J end lost 6 bases, and 14 bases lay between the germline ends. CDR1 SEHNR and CDR2 FQNEAQ come from the germline V gene (reference sequence). The CDR3 nucleotides are TGTGCCAGTAGAGACAGGTCCTATGAAAAACTGTTTTTT. It translates to CASRDRSYEKLFF.

The chain has TRBV27 and TRBJ2-1, with D hard to call. The CDR3 has 15 residues. V was pared by 1 base and J by 0 bases, with 7 bases between. Germline V lookup: CDR1 MNHEY, CDR2 SMNVEV (reference sequence). The CDR3: CASSLFGNSYNEQFF. In DNA form, the CDR3 reads TGTGCCAGCAGTTTATTTGGGAACTCCTACAATGAGCAGTTCTTC.

A remark on this clonotype: Just one base apart from a much larger clone, this may be a read error. V usage is TRBV6-1 and J usage is TRBJ2-3; D is unresolved. Trimming left V 6 bases short and J 4 bases short, with 8 bases between. There are 12 residues in the CDR3. Germline-derived CDR1 and CDR2 are MNHNS and SASEGT. The CDR3 loop reads CASRRYADTQYF. The CDR3 DNA sequence: TGTGCCAGCAGAAGATACGCAGATACGCAGTATTTT.

This clonotype was seen more than once but under ten times. This chain joins TRBV6-1 and TRBJ1-2, with a tentative D call TRBD1 (5 bases). The CDR3 totals 15 residues. Germline-derived CDR1 and CDR2 are MNHNS and SASEGT. Trimming removed 5 bases at V and 3 bases at J, with 16 bases between. The CDR3 DNA sequence: TGTGCCAGCAGTTATCAGCCGGGGGGTGACTATGGCTACACCTTC. Its protein is CASSYQPGGDYGYTF.

This clonotype was seen many times. V is TRBV7-3 and J is TRBJ2-1, with D unresolved. From germline, CDR1 is SGHTA and CDR2 FQGTGA. V dropped 4 bases and J dropped 3 bases, with 13 bases sitting between them. CDR3 size: 15 residues. The CDR3 nucleotides are TGTGCCAGCAGCTCACATAGCCAGGACTACAATGAGCAGTTCTTC. Translating gives CASSSHSQDYNEQFF. Full variable domain (remainder filled in from reference TRBV7-3 and TRBJ2-1): GAGVSQTPSNKVTEKGKYVELRCDPISGHTALYWYRQSLGQGPEFLIYFQGTGAADDSGLPNDRFFAVRPEGSVSTLKIQRTERGDSAVYLCASSSHSQDYNEQFFGPGTRLTVL.

There are a few counts of this clonotype. A clone one base away is much larger, so this may be a read error. V is TRBV7-9 and J is TRBJ2-5; D remains ambiguous. The CDR3 extends over 15 amino acids. The V gene lost 3 bases and the J gene lost 5 bases, with 16 bases spanning the gap. Germline loops: CDR1 SEHNR, CDR2 FQNEAQ (reference sequence). For the CDR3, the DNA is TGTGCCAGCAGCTTTCCGGAAGCGAACGGGGAGACCCAGTACTTC. Translated, it gives CASSFPEANGETQYF.

The table lists this clonotype with many counts. The chain uses TRBV6-1 and TRBJ1-2; D is possibly TRBD1 (5 bases). V lost 6 bases, J lost 1 base, and 15 bases lay in between. Germline lookup yields CDR1 MNHNS and CDR2 SASEGT. The CDR3 spans 15 residues. CDR3 region: CASRLPMTVNYGYTF. CDR3 nucleotide sequence: TGTGCCAGCAGATTACCGATGACAGTTAACTATGGCTACACCTTC.

This clonotype has a count of ten or more. The chain joins TRBV12-3 or TRBV12-4 to TRBJ1-2; D is undetermined. This CDR3 has 15 residues. Trimming took off 5 bases at V and 2 bases at J, with 15 bases between the two ends. The CDR3 DNA follows: TGTGCCAGCAGTCGATCCCAGGTTGCAAACTATGGCTACACCTTC. Translation gives CASSRSQVANYGYTF.

At least ten counts were recorded for this clonotype. This rearrangement joins TRBV6-1 to TRBJ2-1; the D gene could be TRBD1 or TRBD2 (5 bases each). Germline V gives CDR1 MNHNS, CDR2 SASEGT. V dropped 3 bases and J dropped 5 bases, with 14 bases sitting between them. The CDR3 runs 15 residues. Here the CDR3 DNA reads TGTGCCAGCAGTGACGGGGACCGACAGAACAATGAGCAGTTCTTC. Translating gives CASSDGDRQNNEQFF.

This clonotype has at least ten counts. CDR3 DNA: TGTGCCAGCACCGGGACAACGAACACCGGGGAGCTGTTTTTT. Amino acids: CASTGTTNTGELFF. The chain joins TRBV2 to TRBJ2-2, with TRBD1 as a possible D gene (6 bases). CDR1 SNHLY and CDR2 FYNNEI come from the germline V gene. The V and J ends lost 7 bases and 0 bases respectively, with 9 bases between them. This CDR3 spans 14 amino acids.

V and J are TRBV5-6 and TRBJ1-2, with 9 positions matching TRBD1. This CDR3 is 17 amino acids long. The trim removed 4 bases at V and 3 bases at J, leaving 13 bases unmatched. CDR1 SGHDT and CDR2 YYEEEE come from the germline V gene. CDR3 in DNA: TGTGCCAGCAGCCCCCTGGACAGGGGATACACTGACTATGGCTACACCTTC. Its protein is CASSPLDRGYTDYGYTF.